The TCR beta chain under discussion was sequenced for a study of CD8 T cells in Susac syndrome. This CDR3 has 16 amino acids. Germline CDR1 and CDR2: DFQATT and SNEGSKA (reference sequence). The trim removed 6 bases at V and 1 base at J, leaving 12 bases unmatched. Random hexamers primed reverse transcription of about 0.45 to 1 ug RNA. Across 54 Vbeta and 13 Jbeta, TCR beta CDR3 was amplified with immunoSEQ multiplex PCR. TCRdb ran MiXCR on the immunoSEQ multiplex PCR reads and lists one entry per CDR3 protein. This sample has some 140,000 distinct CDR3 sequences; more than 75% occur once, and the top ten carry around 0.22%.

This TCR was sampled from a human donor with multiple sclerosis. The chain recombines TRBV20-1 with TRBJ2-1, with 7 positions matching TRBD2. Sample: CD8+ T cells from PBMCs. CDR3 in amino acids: CSAPTRREESYNEQFF. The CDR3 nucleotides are TGCAGTGCACCTACCCGACGGGAGGAGTCCTACAATGAGCAGTTCTTC.